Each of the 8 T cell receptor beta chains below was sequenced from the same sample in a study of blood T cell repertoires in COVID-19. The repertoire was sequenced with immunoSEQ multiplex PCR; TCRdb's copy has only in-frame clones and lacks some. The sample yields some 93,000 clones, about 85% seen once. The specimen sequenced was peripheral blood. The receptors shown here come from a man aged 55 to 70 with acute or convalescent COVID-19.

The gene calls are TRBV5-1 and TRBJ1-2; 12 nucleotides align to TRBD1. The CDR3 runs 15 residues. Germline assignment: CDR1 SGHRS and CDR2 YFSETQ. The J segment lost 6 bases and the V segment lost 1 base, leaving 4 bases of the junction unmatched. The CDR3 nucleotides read TGCGCCAGCAGCTTGTGGGGACAGGGGGCTGATGGCTACACCTTC. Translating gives CASSLWGQGADGYTF.

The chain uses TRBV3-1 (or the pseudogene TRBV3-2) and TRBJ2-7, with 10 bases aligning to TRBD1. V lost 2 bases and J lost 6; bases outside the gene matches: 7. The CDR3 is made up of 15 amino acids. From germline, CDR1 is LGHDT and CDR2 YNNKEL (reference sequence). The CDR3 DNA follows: TGTGCCAGCAGCCAACCCCGGGACAGGGGCCCCGAGCAGTACTTC. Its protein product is CASSQPRDRGPEQYF.

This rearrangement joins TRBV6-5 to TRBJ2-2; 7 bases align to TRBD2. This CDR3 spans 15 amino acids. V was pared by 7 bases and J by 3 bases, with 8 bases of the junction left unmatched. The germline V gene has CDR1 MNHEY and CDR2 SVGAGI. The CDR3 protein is CASKARGSHTGELFF. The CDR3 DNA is TGTGCCAGCAAGGCGCGGGGGAGCCACACCGGGGAGCTGTTTTTT.

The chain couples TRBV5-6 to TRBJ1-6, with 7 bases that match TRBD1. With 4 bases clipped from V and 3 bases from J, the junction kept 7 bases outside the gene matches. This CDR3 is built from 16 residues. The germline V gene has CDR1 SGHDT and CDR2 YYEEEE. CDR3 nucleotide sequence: TGTGCCAGCAGCGCCGAACAGGGGTTCTATAATTCACCCCTCCACTTT. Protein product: CASSAEQGFYNSPLHF.

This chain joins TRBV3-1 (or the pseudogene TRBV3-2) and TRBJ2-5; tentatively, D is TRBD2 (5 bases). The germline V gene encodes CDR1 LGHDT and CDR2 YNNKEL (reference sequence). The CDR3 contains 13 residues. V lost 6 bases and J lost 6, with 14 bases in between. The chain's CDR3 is CASRDYLLKTQYF. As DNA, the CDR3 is TGTGCCAGCAGAGACTACCTTCTGAAGACCCAGTACTTC.

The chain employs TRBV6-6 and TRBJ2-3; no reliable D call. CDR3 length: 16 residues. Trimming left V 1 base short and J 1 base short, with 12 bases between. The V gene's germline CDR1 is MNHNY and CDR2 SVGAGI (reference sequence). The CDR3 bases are TGTGCCAGCAGTTACTATCTCACACATCGCACAGATACGCAGTATTTT. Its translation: CASSYYLTHRTDTQYF.

CDR3 in DNA: TGTGCCAGCAGTTACATAGTTCGGGAGGGATCACCCCAGCATTTT. It is translated as CASSYIVREGSPQHF. The chain has TRBV6-5 and TRBJ1-5; D is undetermined. V was pared by 2 bases and J by 10 bases, with 18 bases between. CDR3 length: 15 amino acids. Per the germline V gene, CDR1 is MNHEY and CDR2 is SVGAGI.

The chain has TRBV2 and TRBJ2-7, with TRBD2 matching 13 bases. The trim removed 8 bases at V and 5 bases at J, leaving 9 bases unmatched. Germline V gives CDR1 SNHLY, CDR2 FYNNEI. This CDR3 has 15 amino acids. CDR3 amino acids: CASCLGLAGVHEQYF. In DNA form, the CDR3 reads TGTGCCAGCTGTCTTGGACTAGCGGGAGTGCACGAGCAGTACTTC.